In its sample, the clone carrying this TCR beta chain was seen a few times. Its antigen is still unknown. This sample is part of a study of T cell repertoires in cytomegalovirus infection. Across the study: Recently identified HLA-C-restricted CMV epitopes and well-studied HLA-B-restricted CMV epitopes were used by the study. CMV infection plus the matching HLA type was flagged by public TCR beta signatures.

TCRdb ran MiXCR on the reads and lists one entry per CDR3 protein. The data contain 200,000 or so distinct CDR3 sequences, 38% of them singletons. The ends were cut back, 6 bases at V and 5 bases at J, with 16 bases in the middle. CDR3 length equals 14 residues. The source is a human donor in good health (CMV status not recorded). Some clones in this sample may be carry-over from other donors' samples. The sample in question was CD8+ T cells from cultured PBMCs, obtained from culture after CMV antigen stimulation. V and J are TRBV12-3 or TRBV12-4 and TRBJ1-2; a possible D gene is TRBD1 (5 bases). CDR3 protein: CASRSFGGLYGYTF. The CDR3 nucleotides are TGTGCCAGCAGATCCTTTGGGGGACTTTATGGCTACACCTTC.